The 22 T cell receptor beta chains listed next were all sequenced from one sample in a study of cytomegalovirus exposure and HLA in healthy donors. The PCR employed 60 Vbeta primers together with 13 Jbeta primers. Only in-frame clones appear in the TCRdb table, and some are missing; sequencing was by immunoSEQ multiplex PCR. The table has approximately 110,000 clones, 77% seen once; the top ten hold around 4%. Material for sequencing was PBMCs. These receptors were taken from a human donor in good health.

The J gene is TRBJ1-2, the V gene TRBV29-1; D gene uncertain. Trimming removed 7 bases at V and 8 bases at J, with 20 bases between. Germline V lookup: CDR1 SQVTM, CDR2 ANQGSEA. This CDR3 is 13 amino acids long. The CDR3 sequence is CSASFIESGGYTF. The DNA for the CDR3 is TGCAGCGCCTCATTTATAGAATCGGGAGGCTACACCTTC.

This chain links TRBV25-1 with TRBJ1-3; possibly TRBD1 for D (6 bases). This CDR3 comprises 14 residues. Deletions cut 4 bases from V and 2 bases from J, with 9 bases between. Looked up from germline, CDR1 is MGHDK and CDR2 is SYGVNS. The CDR3 spells CASSANRAGNTIYF. The CDR3 coding sequence is TGTGCCAGCAGTGCCAACAGGGCTGGAAACACCATATATTTT.

J is TRBJ2-6 and V is TRBV9; 8 bases are shared with TRBD2. J lost 4 bases, V lost 4 bases, and 7 bases had no gene match. The germline CDR1 and CDR2 sequences are SGDLS and YYNGEE. The CDR3 totals 16 residues. DNA of the CDR3: TGTGCCAGCAGCCCTCTCGGGGGGGCCGGGGCCAACGTCCTGACTTTC. Translation: CASSPLGGAGANVLTF.

The chain recombines TRBV27 with TRBJ1-1; TRBD1 is a possible D gene (6 bases). The length of the CDR3 is 15 residues. CDR1 and CDR2 (germline): MNHEY, SMNVEV (reference sequence). Trimming took 5 bases from V and 5 from J, leaving 18 bases between them. For the CDR3, the DNA is TGTGCCAGCAGTCCTATGGGGGGGGCTAATACTGAAGCTTTCTTT. This sequence encodes CASSPMGGANTEAFF.

This clone was found once. This rearrangement joins TRBV6-6 to TRBJ2-4; 10 bases agree with TRBD2. Germline V gene lookup returns CDR1 MNHNY and CDR2 SVGAGI (reference sequence). Unmatched junction bases numbered 8, after V lost 8 bases and J lost 7 bases. The CDR3 is 14 amino acids. CDR3 DNA: TGTGCCAGCCTAGCGGGAGTTCGTGCGAACATTCAGTACTTC. This translates into CASLAGVRANIQYF.

This chain connects TRBV28 to TRBJ2-4; D is perhaps TRBD2 (5 bases). CDR1 and CDR2 (germline): MDHEN, SYDVKM. Between the trimmed V and J ends, which lost 4 bases and 0 bases, there was a span of 10 bases. CDR3 length: 15 residues. Here the CDR3 reads CASSSDSLAKNIQYF. In DNA, the CDR3 is TGTGCCAGCAGTTCGGACTCCTTAGCCAAAAACATTCAGTACTTC.

This clone was found once. V gene TRBV19 combines with J gene TRBJ1-1; D unclear. The germline CDR1 and CDR2 sequences are LNHDA and SQIVND (reference sequence). Trimming took 5 bases from V and 3 from J, leaving 10 bases between them. The CDR3 sequence is 13 residues long. The CDR3 nucleotides read TGTGCCAGTAGTTCCCATCGGTACACTGAAGCTTTCTTT. Its translation: CASSSHRYTEAFF.

The chain links TRBV5-4 to TRBJ1-2; tentatively, D is TRBD1 (5 bases). Germline V CDR1 and CDR2: SGHNT, YYREEE (reference sequence). V was cut by 4 bases and J by 4 bases, with 17 bases left in between. The CDR3 is 15 residues long. CDR3 DNA: TGTGCCAGCAGCCAATATACCGGGACTGGCTATGGCTACACCTTC. It translates to CASSQYTGTGYGYTF. The full variable domain, rest sourced from reference TRBV5-4 and TRBJ1-2, is ETGVTQSPTHLIKTRGQQVTLRCSSQSGHNTVSWYQQALGQGPQFIFQYYREEENGRGNFPPRFSGLQFPNYSSELNVNALELDDSALYLCASSQYTGTGYGYTFGSGTRLTVV.

In its sample, this clone was seen a few times. This chain uses TRBV28 with TRBJ2-5; possible D gene TRBD2, 5 bases. Per germline, CDR1 MDHEN and CDR2 SYDVKM. V lost 6 bases to trimming and J lost 3 bases, with 17 bases between them. The CDR3 runs to 15 residues. The CDR3 loop reads CASSRFMDGKETQYF. In nucleotides, the CDR3 is TGTGCCAGCAGCCGCTTCATGGACGGGAAAGAGACCCAGTACTTC.

The CDR3 protein is CATGQGYGNTIYF. CDR3 sequence (DNA): TGTGCCACCGGACAGGGGTACGGAAACACCATATATTTT. V and J are TRBV15 and TRBJ1-3, with 9 bases aligning to TRBD1. CDR3 size: 13 residues. With V trimmed by 8 bases and J by 4 bases, 3 bases remained unmatched. CDR1 is LNHNV, CDR2 YYDKDF, per germline (reference sequence).

V usage is TRBV29-1 and J usage is TRBJ2-6; tentatively, D is TRBD1 (5 bases). CDR3 size: 13 residues. With 4 bases removed from V and 3 bases from J, the gap between germline ends came to 7 bases. Germline V CDR1 and CDR2: SQVTM, ANQGSEA. This CDR3 reads CSVGGGGANVLTF. The CDR3 DNA sequence: TGCAGCGTTGGGGGCGGTGGGGCCAACGTCCTGACTTTC.

The gene calls are TRBV11-2 and TRBJ2-7, with TRBD2 identical over 11 bases. V shed 5 bases and J 2 bases; nucleotides not matched to a gene: 5. The germline gives CDR1 SGHAT, CDR2 FQNNGV. The CDR3 is 15 residues long. The chain's CDR3 is CASSVLAGGTYEQYF. In nucleotides, the CDR3 is TGTGCCAGCAGCGTTTTAGCGGGAGGGACCTACGAGCAGTACTTC.

The CDR3 spells CASSLGSNRGFGNTIYF. In DNA form, the CDR3 reads TGTGCCAGCAGCTTGGGGTCTAATCGGGGGTTCGGAAACACCATATATTTT. J is TRBJ1-3 and V is TRBV5-4; weak D call: TRBD1 (5 bases). The V gene's germline CDR1 is SGHNT and CDR2 YYREEE (reference sequence). The CDR3 spans 17 residues. Trimming left V 0 bases short and J 4 bases short, with 17 bases between.

The rearrangement uses TRBV5-1 and TRBJ2-3; 9 positions agree with TRBD2. The CDR3 is 21 residues long. Trimming took 4 bases from V and 3 from J; bases not matched to a gene: 24. The germline V gene encodes CDR1 SGHRS and CDR2 YFSETQ. The CDR3 coding sequence is TGCGCCAGCAGCACCCCTTTGGCGGGAGGGCAACATAACCCCCCGACAGATACGCAGTATTTT. Translated, it gives CASSTPLAGGQHNPPTDTQYF.

J is TRBJ2-7 and V is TRBV28; tentative D call: TRBD2 (6 bases). The germline gives CDR1 MDHEN, CDR2 SYDVKM. This CDR3 is built from 13 residues. V was trimmed by 3 bases and J by 5 bases, leaving 11 bases between them. CDR3: CASSLEGRHEQYF. In DNA form, the CDR3 reads TGTGCCAGCAGTTTGGAGGGGCGCCACGAGCAGTACTTC.

The chain's CDR3 is CASSEETGYNSPLHF. CDR3 nucleotide sequence: TGTGCCAGCAGTGAAGAGACAGGGTATAATTCACCCCTCCACTTT. This chain links TRBV2 with TRBJ1-6; 7 nucleotides match TRBD1. Germline V gene data show CDR1 as SNHLY and CDR2 as FYNNEI. V gave up 1 base and J gave up 4 bases; unmatched junction bases: 1. This CDR3 has 15 amino acids.

The rearrangement uses TRBV5-1 and TRBJ1-1; TRBD1 is a possible D gene (6 bases). CDR3 size: 17 residues. Germline-derived CDR1 and CDR2 are SGHRS and YFSETQ. Trimming shortened V by 0 bases and J by 1 base, and 16 bases separated the two germline ends. CDR3 residues: CASSLVGGANPNTEAFF. CDR3 bases: TGCGCCAGCAGCTTGGTCGGGGGGGCGAACCCGAACACTGAAGCTTTCTTT. The whole variable domain, filled in from reference TRBV5-1 and TRBJ1-1, reads KAGVTQTPRYLIKTRGQQVTLSCSPISGHRSVSWYQQTPGQGLQFLFEYFSETQRNKGNFPGRFSGRQFSNSRSEMNVSTLELGDSALYLCASSLVGGANPNTEAFFGQGTRLTVV.

This clone was recorded once. V is TRBV6-1 and J is TRBJ2-7, with D tentatively TRBD2 (6 bases). Germline V lookup: CDR1 MNHNS, CDR2 SASEGT. The CDR3 is 15 amino acids. Trimming removed 2 bases at V and 5 bases at J, with 16 bases between. As DNA, the CDR3 is TGTGCCAGCAGTGAATATGTACGGGAGAACGACGAGCAGTACTTC. Translated, it gives CASSEYVRENDEQYF.

The chain combines TRBV6-5 with TRBJ1-1; 12 bases are shared with TRBD1. Germline loops: CDR1 MNHEY, CDR2 SVGAGI. The CDR3 contains 15 residues. J was trimmed by 1 base and V by 6 bases; bases with no gene match: 3. As DNA, the CDR3 is TGTGCCAGCAGGGGACAGGGGGCTGGGAACACTGAAGCTTTCTTT. Translation: CASRGQGAGNTEAFF.

V is TRBV14 and J is TRBJ1-2; maybe TRBD1 (5 bases). The CDR3 loop spans 15 amino acids. V lost 2 bases to trimming and J lost 2 bases, with 12 bases between them. CDR1 and CDR2 (germline): SGHDN, FVKESK. This chain's CDR3 is CASSQFRQGNYGYTF. As DNA, the CDR3 is TGTGCCAGCAGCCAATTTCGGCAGGGCAACTATGGCTACACCTTC. The whole variable domain, remainder taken from reference TRBV14 and TRBJ1-2, is EAGVTQFPSHSVIEKGQTVTLRCDPISGHDNLYWYRRVMGKEIKFLLHFVKESKQDESGMPNNRFLAERTGGTYSTLKVQPAELEDSGVYFCASSQFRQGNYGYTFGSGTRLTVV.

The chain uses TRBV15 and TRBJ2-4, with a possible D match to TRBD2 (6 bases). The ends were cut back, 2 bases at V and 0 bases at J, with 8 bases in the middle. The CDR3 is 15 residues long. Germline V gene lookup returns CDR1 LNHNV and CDR2 YYDKDF (reference sequence). CDR3 DNA sequence: TGTGCCACCAGCAGACCGGGACTAGCCAAAAACATTCAGTACTTC. The encoded protein is CATSRPGLAKNIQYF.

J is TRBJ2-5 and V is TRBV7-3; tentative D call: TRBD1 (6 bases). Trimming took 5 bases from V and 1 from J, leaving 8 bases between them. CDR3 length equals 13 residues. Germline lookup yields CDR1 SGHTA and CDR2 FQGTGA. CDR3 in amino acids: CASSLRGQETQYF. The CDR3 DNA is TGTGCCAGCAGCCTCAGGGGCCAAGAGACCCAGTACTTC.